A single sample is the source of the 19 T cell receptor beta chains below, sequenced in a study of cytomegalovirus exposure and HLA in healthy donors. PCR employed 60 Vbeta and 13 Jbeta primers. Measured with immunoSEQ multiplex PCR; TCRdb has only the in-frame clones, and not every one. In the table there are 65,000 to 100,000 clones, around 79% of which are singletons. Sequencing was carried out using PBMCs. These receptors all come from a woman aged 40 to 49 in good health and CMV-seropositive.

This clone was found a few times. The rearrangement links TRBV5-8 to TRBJ1-1; possibly TRBD1 for D (5 bases). V gave up 3 bases and J gave up 1 base, with 10 bases separating them. The CDR3 is made up of 14 amino acids. Germline CDR1 reads SGHTS; CDR2 reads YDEGEE. In DNA, the CDR3 is TGTGCCAGCAGCTCGTGGGGGGGGAACACTGAAGCTTTCTTT. Its translation: CASSSWGGNTEAFF.

The chain employs TRBV14 and TRBJ2-5; D call uncertain. The CDR3 has 12 amino acids. Trimming left V 4 bases short and J 5 bases short, with 8 bases between. CDR1 and CDR2 from the germline V gene are SGHDN and FVKESK. The CDR3 DNA reads as TGTGCCAGCAGCCTCGTCGGGGAGACCCAGTACTTC. This translates into CASSLVGETQYF.

This rearrangement joins TRBV30 to TRBJ1-2; D gene ambiguous. The CDR3 totals 16 residues. Germline lookup yields CDR1 GTSNPN and CDR2 SVGIG (reference sequence). Trimming left V 1 base short and J 7 bases short, with 22 bases between. CDR3 nucleotides: TGTGCCTGGAGTGGGGGAGTGACAACCTTTGAGGGTGGCTACACCTTC. Its protein product is CAWSGGVTTFEGGYTF. The full variable domain, in which reference TRBV30 and TRBJ1-2 provide the parts outside the CDR3, is SQTIHQWPATLVQPVGSPLSLECTVEGTSNPNLYWYRQAAGRGLQLLFYSVGIGQISSEVPQNLSASRPQDRQFILSSKKLLLSDSGFYLCAWSGGVTTFEGGYTFGSGTRLTVV.

This chain uses TRBV19 with TRBJ1-4; D ambiguous. This CDR3 has 13 amino acids. Germline lookup yields CDR1 LNHDA and CDR2 SQIVND (reference sequence). Trimming pared 6 bases from V and 4 bases from J, leaving 9 bases between. CDR3 DNA: TGTGCCAGTAGCCCATGGCTTAATGAAAAACTGTTTTTT. Its protein is CASSPWLNEKLFF. Based on the CDR3 plus reference TRBV19 and TRBJ1-4, the full variable domain is DGGITQSPKYLFRKEGQNVTLSCEQNLNHDAMYWYRQDPGQGLRLIYYSQIVNDFQKGDIAEGYSVSREKKESFPLTVTSAQKNPTAFYLCASSPWLNEKLFFGSGTQLSVL.

The chain's CDR3 is CASSHGRVGAQFF. DNA for the CDR3: TGTGCCAGCAGCCACGGAAGAGTGGGCGCGCAGTTCTTC. The chain couples TRBV7-2 to TRBJ2-1; D gene uncertain. CDR1 SGHTA and CDR2 FQGNSA come from the germline V gene. V was cut by 5 bases and J by 12 bases, with 17 bases left in between. There are 13 residues in the CDR3.

The V gene is TRBV7-2, the J gene TRBJ2-3; D might be TRBD1 (6 bases). Trimming left V 3 bases short and J 4 bases short, with 11 bases between. The CDR3 extends over 14 amino acids. CDR1 and CDR2 (germline): SGHTA, FQGNSA. CDR3 nucleotide sequence: TGTGCCAGCAGCTTCCCTGGACAGCCAGATACGCAGTATTTT. It translates to CASSFPGQPDTQYF.

The chain carries TRBV2 and TRBJ2-7; D might be TRBD2 (6 bases). V lost 7 bases and J lost 6, with 19 bases in between. There are 14 residues in the CDR3. The germline V gene has CDR1 SNHLY and CDR2 FYNNEI. The CDR3 DNA follows: TGTGCCAGCAAACAAGGGAGGTCAAGAGGCGAGCAGTACTTC. This encodes CASKQGRSRGEQYF.

This chain joins TRBV2 and TRBJ1-1; no firm D call. The germline V gene encodes CDR1 SNHLY and CDR2 FYNNEI. V lost 1 base to trimming and J lost 1 base, with 4 bases between them. The CDR3 covers 13 residues. The CDR3 DNA follows: TGTGCCAGCAGTGAAGAGAGGAACACTGAAGCTTTCTTT. It is translated as CASSEERNTEAFF.

The rearrangement uses TRBV27 and TRBJ2-7; TRBD1 agrees at 11 bases. Germline V gives CDR1 MNHEY, CDR2 SMNVEV (reference sequence). The CDR3 length is 17 residues. V lost 6 bases, J lost 3 bases, and 13 bases stayed unmatched. CDR3 sequence (DNA): TGTGCCAGCAGCCCGGGACAGGGGGGAATTGTTATCTACGAGCAGTACTTC. Translating it yields CASSPGQGGIVIYEQYF.

V gene TRBV7-3 combines with J gene TRBJ2-1; possibly TRBD2 for D (6 bases). CDR1 is SGHTA and CDR2 is FQGTGA in the germline V gene. V lost 1 base to trimming and J lost 10 bases, with 11 bases between them. This CDR3 spans 13 amino acids. Written as DNA, the CDR3 is TGTGCCAGCAGCTTAAATAGGGAGGACGAGCAGTTCTTC. Translating gives CASSLNREDEQFF.

The chain employs TRBV6-1 and TRBJ2-7; 10 nucleotides line up with TRBD2. The CDR3 has 14 residues. Germline lookup yields CDR1 MNHNS and CDR2 SASEGT. V was clipped by 2 bases and J by 6 bases; unmatched bases: 4. The CDR3 sequence: CASSEYRTSGEQYF. The CDR3 nucleotides read TGTGCCAGCAGTGAATACCGGACTAGCGGCGAGCAGTACTTC.

V usage is TRBV7-8 and J usage is TRBJ2-3, with TRBD1 matching over 10 bases. Germline CDR1 SGHVS, CDR2 FQNEAQ. Trimming took 4 bases from V and 3 from J; bases not matched to a gene: 4. CDR3 length: 15 amino acids. The CDR3 region is CASSYRDRGTDTQYF. CDR3 DNA sequence: TGTGCCAGCAGCTACCGGGACAGGGGAACAGATACGCAGTATTTT.

CDR3 loop: CASSVDSYTEAFF. The CDR3 DNA is TGTGCCAGCAGCGTAGACAGTTACACTGAAGCTTTCTTT. The chain carries TRBV9 and TRBJ1-1, with D unresolved. V was clipped by 0 bases and J by 3 bases, with 6 bases between them. The CDR3 runs 13 residues. CDR1 is SGDLS, CDR2 YYNGEE, per germline.

For this clone: A junction boundary mismatches the germline segment, possibly from a read error. This chain links TRBV6-1 with TRBJ1-1; the match to TRBD1 covers 7 bases. This CDR3 is built from 16 residues. Germline-derived CDR1 and CDR2 are MNHNS and SASEGT. Here the CDR3 reads CASSKASLGQSLEAFF. The CDR3 coding sequence is TGTGCCAGCAGTAAAGCCTCACTGGGACAGAGCTTAGAAGCTTTCTTT.

V usage is TRBV2 and J usage is TRBJ1-4; possible D gene TRBD1, 6 bases. The CDR3 has 15 residues. The germline gives CDR1 SNHLY, CDR2 FYNNEI. Trimming removed 4 bases from V and 5 bases from J, with 14 bases in between. The CDR3, as DNA: TGTGCCAGCAGTGGTGGGGGCCGGATAAATGAAAAACTGTTTTTT. It codes for CASSGGGRINEKLFF.

V gene TRBV11-2 combines with J gene TRBJ2-3, with 7 bases identical to TRBD2. V trimming: 1 base; J trimming: 6 bases; junction bases outside the gene matches: 4. Germline lookup yields CDR1 SGHAT and CDR2 FQNNGV. The CDR3 has 14 amino acids. The chain's CDR3 is CASSLASGIDTQYF. The DNA of the CDR3 is TGTGCCAGCAGCTTAGCTAGCGGAATCGATACGCAGTATTTT.

The V gene is TRBV9, the J gene TRBJ2-1; tentative D call: TRBD1 (6 bases). The CDR3 is 13 residues long. Per the germline V gene, CDR1 is SGDLS and CDR2 is YYNGEE. Trimming cost V 4 bases and J 10 bases, with 15 bases left between them. The CDR3 reads CASSSGTIIEQFF. CDR3 DNA sequence: TGTGCCAGCAGCTCCGGGACAATTATCGAGCAGTTCTTC.

The chain combines TRBV5-4 with TRBJ1-2, with TRBD1 matching over 7 bases. Germline CDR1 and CDR2: SGHNT and YYREEE (reference sequence). J was trimmed by 2 bases and V by 4 bases; bases with no gene match: 8. The CDR3 contains 15 residues. CDR3 coding DNA: TGTGCCAGCAGCCAAGAGGGACAGCTGAACTATGGCTACACCTTC. Amino acids: CASSQEGQLNYGYTF.

This clone came up a few times. The chain employs TRBV5-8 and TRBJ1-4; D remains unclear. Trimming pared 2 bases from V and 7 bases from J, leaving 12 bases between. There are 14 residues in the CDR3. Germline V gene data show CDR1 as SGHTS and CDR2 as YDEGEE. The DNA for the CDR3 is TGTGCCAGCAGCTTTGCAGGCCATCCTGAAAAACTGTTTTTT. Translating it yields CASSFAGHPEKLFF. The entire variable domain, with the rest obtained from reference TRBV5-8 and TRBJ1-4, is as follows: EAGVTQSPTHLIKTRGQQATLRCSPISGHTSVYWYQQALGLGLQFLLWYDEGEERNRGNFPPRFSGRQFPNYSSELNVNALELEDSALYLCASSFAGHPEKLFFGSGTQLSVL.